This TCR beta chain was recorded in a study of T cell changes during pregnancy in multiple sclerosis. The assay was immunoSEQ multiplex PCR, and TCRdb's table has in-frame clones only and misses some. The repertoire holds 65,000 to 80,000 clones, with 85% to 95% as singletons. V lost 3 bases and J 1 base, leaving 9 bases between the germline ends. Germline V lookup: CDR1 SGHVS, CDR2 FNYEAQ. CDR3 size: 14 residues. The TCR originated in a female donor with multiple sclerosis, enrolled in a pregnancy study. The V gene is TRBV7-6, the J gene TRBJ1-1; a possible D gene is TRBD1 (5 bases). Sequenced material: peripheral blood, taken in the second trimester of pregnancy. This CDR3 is CASSLGGENTEAFF. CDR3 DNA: TGTGCCAGCAGCTTGGGAGGGGAGAACACTGAAGCTTTCTTT.